This is a list of T cell receptor beta chains from one sample in a study of blood T cell repertoires in COVID-19. TCRdb's copy holds only in-frame clones and misses some; the assay was immunoSEQ multiplex PCR. The repertoire includes around 230,000 clones, roughly 89% of them detected once, and over 3% sits in the top ten. The sample consisted of PBMCs or T cells enriched from blood (not recorded which). Every receptor here comes from a woman aged 40-49 years with acute COVID-19. Both conserved end residues are trimmed from each CDR3. The order of the fields is J gene, V gene, CDR3 protein.

>TRBJ1-2|TRBV5-1
ASSLRTGGYGYT
>TRBJ2-1|TRBV25-1
ASSSGSGALSSYNEQF
>TRBJ1-5|TRBV28
ASSLEGSDQPQH
>TRBJ1-2|TRBV5-4
ASSYLDRPNYGYT
>TRBJ2-2|TRBV7-3
ASSPQGIDTGELF
>TRBJ2-7|TRBV2
ASSVNAGYEQY
>TRBJ1-2|TRBV29-1
SVPSWGTGGSNYGYT
>TRBJ1-2|TRBV10-3
AISEAGNYGYT
>TRBJ1-2|TRBV25-1
ASNPPGGNYGYT
>TRBJ1-1|TRBV10-3
ATRQGFEAF
>TRBJ1-2|TRBV4-3
ASSHNRDGLYGYT
>TRBJ2-1|TRBV2
ASRRGAGGRNEQF
>TRBJ1-1|TRBV7-2
ASSLGQGIPSAEAF
>TRBJ1-1|TRBV20-1
SGGNTEAF
>TRBJ2-6|TRBV15
ATSRGVREANVLT
>TRBJ1-1|TRBV2
ASSTGQGSVSTEAF
>TRBJ1-2|TRBV2
ATRDIFGYT
>TRBJ2-7|TRBV12-5
ASGLLGPNEQY
>TRBJ2-4|TRBV13
ASSFVLAGKNIQY